This T cell receptor (beta chain) was identified in a study of T cell changes during pregnancy in multiple sclerosis. Germline CDR1 MNHEY, CDR2 SVGAGI. This CDR3 region has 14 residues. Germline trimming cut 5 bases from V and 4 bases from J; bases unmatched to any gene: 5. Assay used: immunoSEQ multiplex PCR; TCRdb lists only in-frame clones, some missing. This table holds about 57,000 clones, approximately 92% found once. The sequences come from CD4+ T cells from peripheral blood mononuclear cells, collected in the third trimester of pregnancy. This chain links TRBV6-5 with TRBJ2-7, with TRBD1 identical over 10 bases. The sequence came from a female donor with multiple sclerosis, enrolled in a pregnancy study. The CDR3 reads CASSLRDRGYEQYF. CDR3 in DNA: TGTGCCAGCAGTCTCCGGGACAGGGGTTACGAGCAGTACTTC.